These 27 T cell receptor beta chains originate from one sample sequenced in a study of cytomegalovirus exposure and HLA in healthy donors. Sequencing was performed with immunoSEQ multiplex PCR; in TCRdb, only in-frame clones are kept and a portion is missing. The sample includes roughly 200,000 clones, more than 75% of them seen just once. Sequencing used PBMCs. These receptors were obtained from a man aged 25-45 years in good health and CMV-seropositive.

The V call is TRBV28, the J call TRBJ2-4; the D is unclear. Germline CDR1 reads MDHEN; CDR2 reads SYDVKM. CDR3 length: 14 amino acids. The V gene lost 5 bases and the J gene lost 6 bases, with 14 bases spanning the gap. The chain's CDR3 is CASSPPPDTNIQYF. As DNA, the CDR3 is TGTGCCAGCAGTCCCCCCCCCGATACAAACATTCAGTACTTC.

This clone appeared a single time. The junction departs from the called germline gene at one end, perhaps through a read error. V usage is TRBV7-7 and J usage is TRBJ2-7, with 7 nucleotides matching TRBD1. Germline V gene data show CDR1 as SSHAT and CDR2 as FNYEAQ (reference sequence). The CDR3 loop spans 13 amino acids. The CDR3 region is CASSLGTAYEQYF. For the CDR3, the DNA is TGTGCTAGCAGCTTGGGGACAGCCTACGAGCAGTACTTC.

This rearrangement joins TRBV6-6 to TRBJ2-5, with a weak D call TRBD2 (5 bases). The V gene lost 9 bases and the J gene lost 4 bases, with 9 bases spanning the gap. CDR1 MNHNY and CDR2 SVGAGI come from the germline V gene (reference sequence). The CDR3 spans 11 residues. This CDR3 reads CASWAGETQYF. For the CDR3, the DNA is TGTGCCAGTTGGGCGGGAGAGACCCAGTACTTC.

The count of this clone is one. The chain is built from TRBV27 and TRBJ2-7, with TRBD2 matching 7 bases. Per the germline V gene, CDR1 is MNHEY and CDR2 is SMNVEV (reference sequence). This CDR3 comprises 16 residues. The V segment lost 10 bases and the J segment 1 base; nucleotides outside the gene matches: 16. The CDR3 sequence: CATAGFFASGSYEQYF. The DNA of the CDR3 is TGTGCCACCGCGGGGTTCTTTGCTAGCGGTTCCTACGAGCAGTACTTC.

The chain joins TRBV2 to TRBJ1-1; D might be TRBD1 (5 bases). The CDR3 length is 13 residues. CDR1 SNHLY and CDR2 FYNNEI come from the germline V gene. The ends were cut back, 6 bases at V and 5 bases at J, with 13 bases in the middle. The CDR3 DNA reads TGTGCCAGCAGCGCCCGGGACGGGACTGAAGCTTTCTTT. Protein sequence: CASSARDGTEAFF.

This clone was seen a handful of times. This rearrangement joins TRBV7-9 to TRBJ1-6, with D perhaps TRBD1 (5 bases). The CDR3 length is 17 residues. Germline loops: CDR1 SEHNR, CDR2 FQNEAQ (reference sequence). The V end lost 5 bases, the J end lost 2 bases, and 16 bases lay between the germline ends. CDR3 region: CASSARWETAYNSPLHF. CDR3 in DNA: TGTGCCAGCAGCGCCCGATGGGAGACAGCCTATAATTCACCCCTCCACTTT.

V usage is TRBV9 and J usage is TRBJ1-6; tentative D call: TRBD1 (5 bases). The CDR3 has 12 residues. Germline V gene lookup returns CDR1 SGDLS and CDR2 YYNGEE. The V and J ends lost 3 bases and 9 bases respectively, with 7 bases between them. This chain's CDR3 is CASSGQGSPLHF. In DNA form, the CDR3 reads TGTGCCAGCAGCGGGCAGGGTTCACCCCTCCACTTT.

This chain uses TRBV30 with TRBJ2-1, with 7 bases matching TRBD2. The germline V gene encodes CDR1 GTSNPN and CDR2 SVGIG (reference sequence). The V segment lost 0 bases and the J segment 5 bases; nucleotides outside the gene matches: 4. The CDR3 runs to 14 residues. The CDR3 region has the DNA TGTGCCTGGAGTGTGGCTAGCGGAAACAATGAGCAGTTCTTC. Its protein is CAWSVASGNNEQFF.

The CDR3 sequence is CASSYLGGVPSVQYF. CDR3 coding DNA: TGTGCCAGCAGCTACCTGGGAGGGGTACCTTCCGTGCAGTACTTC. This chain joins TRBV13 and TRBJ2-7; 7 bases are shared with TRBD2. The CDR3 is 15 residues long. Germline CDR1 reads PRHDT; CDR2 reads FYEKMQ (reference sequence). V gave up 4 bases and J gave up 9 bases; unmatched junction bases: 15.

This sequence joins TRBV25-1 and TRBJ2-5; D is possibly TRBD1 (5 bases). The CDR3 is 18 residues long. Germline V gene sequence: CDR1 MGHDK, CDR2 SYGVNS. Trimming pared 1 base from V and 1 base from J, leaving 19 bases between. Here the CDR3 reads CASSELGPPASAQETQYF. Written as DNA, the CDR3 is TGTGCCAGCAGTGAATTGGGGCCGCCGGCGAGCGCCCAAGAGACCCAGTACTTC.

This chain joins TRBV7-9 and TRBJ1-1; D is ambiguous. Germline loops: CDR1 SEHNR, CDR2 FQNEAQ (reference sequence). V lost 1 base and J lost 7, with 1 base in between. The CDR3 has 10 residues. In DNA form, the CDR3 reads TGTGCCAGCAGCTTAGTTGAAGCTTTCTTT. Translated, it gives CASSLVEAFF.

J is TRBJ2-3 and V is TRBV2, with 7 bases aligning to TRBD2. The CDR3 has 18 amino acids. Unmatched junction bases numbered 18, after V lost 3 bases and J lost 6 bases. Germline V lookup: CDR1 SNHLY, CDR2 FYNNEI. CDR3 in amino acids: CASSDSGVAGILVDTQYF. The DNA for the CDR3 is TGTGCCAGCAGTGACAGCGGGGTGGCGGGAATTCTCGTGGATACGCAGTATTTT.

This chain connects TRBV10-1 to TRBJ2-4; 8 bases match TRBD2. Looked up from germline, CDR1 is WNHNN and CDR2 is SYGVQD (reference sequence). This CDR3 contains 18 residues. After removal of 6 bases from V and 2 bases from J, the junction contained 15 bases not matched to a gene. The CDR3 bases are TGCGCCAGCAGCCCTCCCGTTCTGGCGGGGGGATCCAAAAACATTCAGTACTTC. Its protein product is CASSPPVLAGGSKNIQYF.

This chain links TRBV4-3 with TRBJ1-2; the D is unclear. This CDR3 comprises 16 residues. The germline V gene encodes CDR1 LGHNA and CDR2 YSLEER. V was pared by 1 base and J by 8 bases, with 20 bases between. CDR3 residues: CASSQVPPGPVKGYTF. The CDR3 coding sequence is TGCGCCAGCAGCCAAGTCCCGCCCGGACCTGTTAAGGGCTACACCTTC.

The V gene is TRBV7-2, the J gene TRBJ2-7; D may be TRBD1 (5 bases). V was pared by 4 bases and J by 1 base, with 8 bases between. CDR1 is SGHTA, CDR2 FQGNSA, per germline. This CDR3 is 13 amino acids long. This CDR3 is CASSWTKSYEQYF. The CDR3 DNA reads TGTGCCAGCAGCTGGACAAAATCCTACGAGCAGTACTTC.

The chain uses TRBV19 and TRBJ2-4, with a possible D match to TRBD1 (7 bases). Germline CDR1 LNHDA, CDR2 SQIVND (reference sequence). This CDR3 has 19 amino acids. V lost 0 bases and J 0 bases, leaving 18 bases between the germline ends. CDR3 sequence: CASSIERGQRRLAKNIQYF. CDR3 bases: TGTGCCAGTAGTATAGAGCGGGGACAGAGACGGCTAGCCAAAAACATTCAGTACTTC.

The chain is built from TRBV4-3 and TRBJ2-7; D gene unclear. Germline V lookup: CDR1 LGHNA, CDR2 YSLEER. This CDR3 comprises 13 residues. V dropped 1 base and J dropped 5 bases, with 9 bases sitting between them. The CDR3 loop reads CASSQATMDEQYF. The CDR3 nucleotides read TGCGCCAGCAGCCAAGCTACCATGGACGAGCAGTACTTC.

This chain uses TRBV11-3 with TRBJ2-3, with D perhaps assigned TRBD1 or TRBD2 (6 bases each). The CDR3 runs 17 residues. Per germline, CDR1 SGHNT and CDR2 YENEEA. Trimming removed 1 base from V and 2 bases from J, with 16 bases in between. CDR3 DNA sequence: TGTGCCAGCAGCTTAGGGGGGGCCCATGGAGTCACAGATACGCAGTATTTT. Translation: CASSLGGAHGVTDTQYF. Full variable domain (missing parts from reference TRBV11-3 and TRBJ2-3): EAGVVQSPRYKIIEKKQPVAFWCNPISGHNTLYWYLQNLGQGPELLIRYENEEAVDDSQLPKDRFSAERLKGVDSTLKIQPAELGDSAVYLCASSLGGAHGVTDTQYFGPGTRLTVL.

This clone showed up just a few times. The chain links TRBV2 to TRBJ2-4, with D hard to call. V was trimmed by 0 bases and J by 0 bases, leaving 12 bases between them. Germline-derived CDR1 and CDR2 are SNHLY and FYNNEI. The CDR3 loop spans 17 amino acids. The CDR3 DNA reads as TGTGCCAGCAGTGAAGCGGTCTACAGACTAGCCAAAAACATTCAGTACTTC. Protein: CASSEAVYRLAKNIQYF.

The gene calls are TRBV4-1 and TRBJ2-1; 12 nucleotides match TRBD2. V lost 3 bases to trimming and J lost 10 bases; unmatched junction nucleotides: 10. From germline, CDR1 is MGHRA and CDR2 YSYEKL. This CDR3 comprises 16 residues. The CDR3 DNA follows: TGCGCCAGCAGCCAGACTCTAGCGGGAGGGCCCCGGGAGCAGTTCTTC. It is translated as CASSQTLAGGPREQFF.

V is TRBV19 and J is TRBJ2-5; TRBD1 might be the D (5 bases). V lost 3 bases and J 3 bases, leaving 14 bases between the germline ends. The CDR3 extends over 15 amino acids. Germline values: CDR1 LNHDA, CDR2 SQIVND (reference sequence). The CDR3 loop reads CASSIIVRAKETQYF. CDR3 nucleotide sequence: TGTGCCAGTAGTATTATAGTCAGGGCTAAAGAGACCCAGTACTTC.

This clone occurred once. CDR3 bases: TGTGCCAGCTCACCTACGCCGGGGGGCAAAGATACGCAGTATTTT. Protein sequence: CASSPTPGGKDTQYF. The chain has TRBV18 and TRBJ2-3, with D perhaps TRBD2 (7 bases). CDR1 and CDR2 (germline): KGHSH, LQKENI. There are 15 residues in the CDR3. Trimming removed 3 bases at V and 5 bases at J, with 15 bases between.

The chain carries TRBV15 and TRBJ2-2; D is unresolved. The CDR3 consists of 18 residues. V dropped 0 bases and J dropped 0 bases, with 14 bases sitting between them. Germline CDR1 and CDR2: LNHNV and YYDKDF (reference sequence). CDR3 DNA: TGTGCCACCAGCAGAGATCCCCGGTTACAGCCGAACACCGGGGAGCTGTTTTTT. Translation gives CATSRDPRLQPNTGELFF.

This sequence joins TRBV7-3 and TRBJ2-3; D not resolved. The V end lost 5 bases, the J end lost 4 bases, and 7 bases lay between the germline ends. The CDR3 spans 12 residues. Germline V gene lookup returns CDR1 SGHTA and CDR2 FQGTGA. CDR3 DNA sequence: TGTGCCAGCAGCCGGACGGCAGATACGCAGTATTTT. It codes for CASSRTADTQYF. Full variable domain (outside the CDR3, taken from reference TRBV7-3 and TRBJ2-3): GAGVSQTPSNKVTEKGKYVELRCDPISGHTALYWYRQSLGQGPEFLIYFQGTGAADDSGLPNDRFFAVRPEGSVSTLKIQRTERGDSAVYLCASSRTADTQYFGPGTRLTVL.

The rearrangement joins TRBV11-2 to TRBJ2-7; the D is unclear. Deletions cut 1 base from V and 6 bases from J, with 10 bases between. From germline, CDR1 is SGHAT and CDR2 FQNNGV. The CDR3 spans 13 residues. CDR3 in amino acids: CASSLVADFEQYF. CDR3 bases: TGTGCCAGCAGCTTAGTGGCAGATTTCGAGCAGTACTTC.

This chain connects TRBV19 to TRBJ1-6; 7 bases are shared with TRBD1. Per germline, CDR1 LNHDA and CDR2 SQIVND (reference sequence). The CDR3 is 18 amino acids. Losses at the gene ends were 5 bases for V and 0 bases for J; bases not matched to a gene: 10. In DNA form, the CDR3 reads TGTGCCAGTAGTCTCGGTACAGGGGCGAGCTCCTATAATTCACCCCTCCACTTT. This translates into CASSLGTGASSYNSPLHF.

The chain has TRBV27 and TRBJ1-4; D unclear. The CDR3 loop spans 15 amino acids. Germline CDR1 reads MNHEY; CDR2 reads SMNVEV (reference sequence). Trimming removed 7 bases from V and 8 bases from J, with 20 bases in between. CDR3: CASKGLSIMQEKLFF. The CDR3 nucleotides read TGTGCCAGCAAAGGGTTGTCCATAATGCAGGAAAAACTGTTTTTT. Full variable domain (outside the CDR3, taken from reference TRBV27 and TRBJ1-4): EAQVTQNPRYLITVTGKKLTVTCSQNMNHEYMSWYRQDPGLGLRQIYYSMNVEVTDKGDVPEGYKVSRKEKRNFPLILESPSPNQTSLYFCASKGLSIMQEKLFFGSGTQLSVL.